This TCR beta chain was recorded in a study of control samples from healthy donors and cancer patients. The assay was immunoSEQ multiplex PCR, and TCRdb's table has in-frame clones only and misses some. The table shows tens of thousands of clones, with about 94% occurring only once. The CDR3 covers 13 residues. CDR1 is SNHLY and CDR2 is FYNNEI in the germline V gene. Trimming removed 7 bases at V and 5 bases at J, with 11 bases between. This clone was observed once. The origin of this receptor is a woman aged 25 to 39 in good health. Sequencing was done on a sample of blood. The chain carries TRBV2 and TRBJ2-2; D not certain. The CDR3 sequence: CASIPGLTGELFF. CDR3 in DNA: TGTGCCAGCATCCCAGGATTGACCGGGGAGCTGTTTTTT.